Listed below are T cell receptor beta chains from one sample, sequenced in a study of shared T cell receptors in the human thymus. Produced via immunoSEQ multiplex PCR; TCRdb's table is partial and in-frame only. The sample has 640,000 or so clones, around 87% seen once. Another study also made use of these data, one on human thymus T cells.

Sequencing was performed on thymocytes. Source of these receptors: a boy under two years old with a congenital heart defect. Each CDR3 is given with its conserved first and last residue. D genes are given only for firm matches. Not all rows give a size; the values are once, few, many and, for expanded clones, a class.

.	once	TRBV5-8	TRBJ2-5	TGTGCCAGCAGCTTGTCTGGGTACAGGGCATATGGGTCCCAGTACTTC	CASSLSGYRAYGSQYF
TRBD2	.	TRBV14	TRBJ2-1	TGTGCCAGCAGCCAAGTTAGGCTAGCGGGAGGGCTACATGAGCAGTTCTTC	CASSQVRLAGGLHEQFF
.	.	TRBV28	TRBJ2-7	TGTGCCAGCAGTGAGGGCCCCTCGGGCTACGAGCAGTACTTC	CASSEGPSGYEQYF
TRBD1	few	TRBV7-2	TRBJ2-1	TGTGCCAGCAGCTTAGGTCAGGGGGCCCACAATGAGCAGTTCTTC	CASSLGQGAHNEQFF
.	.	TRBV19	TRBJ1-1	TGTGCCAGTAGTATAAACAGGGAGGGCACTGAAGCTTTCTTT	CASSINREGTEAFF
TRBD2	.	TRBV28	TRBJ2-7	TGTGCCAGCAGTCCCGGGAGGGCGCCGAACTACGAGCAGTACTTC	CASSPGRAPNYEQYF
TRBD1	.	TRBV5-3	TRBJ2-7	TGTGCCAGAACAGCCCGGGACAGGGTTCCAATCTCCTACGAGCAGTACTTC	CARTARDRVPISYEQYF
TRBD1	.	TRBV28	TRBJ2-7	TGTGCCAGCAGCCGGCCGGGACAGGGGTATCCCGAGCAGTACTTC	CASSRPGQGYPEQYF
.	.	TRBV5-1	TRBJ1-3	TGCGCCAGCAGCTTGGACTCTACCTCCTCTGGAAACACCATATATTTT	CASSLDSTSSGNTIYF
.	few	TRBV19	TRBJ2-7	TGTGCCAGTAGTATCCTCCTCGGAGGCGGCTACGAGCAGTACTTC	CASSILLGGGYEQYF
TRBD1	few	TRBV5-6	TRBJ2-5	TGTGCCAGCAGCCGGGACAGGGGCCAGGGAGAGACCCAGTACTTC	CASSRDRGQGETQYF
.	.	TRBV6-5	TRBJ1-1	TGTGCCAGCATGAAGAGTGAAAAGAACACTGAAGCTTTCTTT	CASMKSEKNTEAFF
TRBD1	.	TRBV7-8	TRBJ1-2	TGTGCCAGCAGCTTACGGGGACAGGCACATGGCTACACCTTC	CASSLRGQAHGYTF
TRBD2	.	TRBV4-3	TRBJ2-1	TGCGCCAGCAGCCGGGGACTAGCGGGAGGAAGTAATGAGCAGTTCTTC	CASSRGLAGGSNEQFF
TRBD1	.	TRBV28	TRBJ2-3	TGTGCCAGCAGTAGCACCTCAGGGGGCGGGATAACAGATACGCAGTATTTT	CASSSTSGGGITDTQYF
.	.	TRBV5-1	TRBJ2-7	TGCGCCAGCAGCTTGGGAGGGCCAAACTACGAGCAGTACTTC	CASSLGGPNYEQYF
TRBD1	.	TRBV7-9	TRBJ2-7	TGTGCCAGCAGCTTTTCGACAGGGGTTTACGAGCAGTACTTC	CASSFSTGVYEQYF
.	.	TRBV6-1	TRBJ1-2	TGTGCCAGCAGTGGGAGGGTCCGTCCTCTCTATGGCTACACCTTC	CASSGRVRPLYGYTF
TRBD1	.	TRBV7-2	TRBJ2-6	TGTGCCAGCAGTATGACAGGGTGTACAGTTGGGGCCAACGTCCTGACTTTC	CASSMTGCTVGANVLTF
TRBD1	few	TRBV5-1	TRBJ2-7	TGCGCCAGCAGCTCGTCGGACAGGGTGAACTACGAGCAGTACTTC	CASSSSDRVNYEQYF
TRBD1	few	TRBV5-5	TRBJ2-2	TGTGCCAGCAGGGACAGGGTGGGCACCGGGGAGCTGTTTTTT	CASRDRVGTGELFF
TRBD2	.	TRBV4-1	TRBJ2-5	TGCGCCAGCAGCGAACTAGCGGGGCAAGAGACCCAGTACTTC	CASSELAGQETQYF